This T cell receptor beta chain was found in a study of cytomegalovirus exposure and HLA in healthy donors. The overall study: In an earlier analysis, around 120 million unique TCR beta sequences were found from some 170 million T cells. Of all 400 or so donors who were genotyped, around 79% belonged to the Caucasian-associated ancestry cluster. Study-level findings and limits: Sequencing had likely introduced a cluster of highly shared sequence variants as an artifact.

About this clone itself: The antigen remains unidentified.

PCR primers comprised 60 Vbeta and 13 Jbeta primers. Measured with immunoSEQ multiplex PCR; TCRdb has only the in-frame clones, and not every one. The sample records hundreds of thousands of clones, 78% being singletons. While unrecorded immune exposures were likely, the donors were nominally healthy when sampled. The TCR sequence derives from a male donor in good health and CMV-seronegative. Sequenced material: PBMCs.

The CDR3 loop is CASSFRTGGQETQYF. CDR3 sequence (DNA): TGTGCCAGCAGCTTTCGGACAGGCGGCCAAGAGACCCAGTACTTC. The V and J genes are TRBV5-6 and TRBJ2-5; the match to TRBD1 covers 7 bases. Losses at the gene ends were 2 bases for V and 1 base for J; bases not matched to a gene: 5. Germline loops: CDR1 SGHDT, CDR2 YYEEEE. The length of the CDR3 is 15 residues.